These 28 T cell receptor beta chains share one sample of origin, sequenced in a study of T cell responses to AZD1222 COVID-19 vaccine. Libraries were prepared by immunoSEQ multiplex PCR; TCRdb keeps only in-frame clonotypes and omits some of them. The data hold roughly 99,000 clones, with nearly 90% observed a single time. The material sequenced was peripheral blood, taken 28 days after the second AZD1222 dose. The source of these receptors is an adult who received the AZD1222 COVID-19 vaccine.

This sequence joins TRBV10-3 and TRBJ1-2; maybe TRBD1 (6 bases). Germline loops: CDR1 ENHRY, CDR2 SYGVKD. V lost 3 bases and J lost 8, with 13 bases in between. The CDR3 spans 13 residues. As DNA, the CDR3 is TGTGCCATCAGTGACACAGGGAATTCGGGCTACACCTTC. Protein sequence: CAISDTGNSGYTF.

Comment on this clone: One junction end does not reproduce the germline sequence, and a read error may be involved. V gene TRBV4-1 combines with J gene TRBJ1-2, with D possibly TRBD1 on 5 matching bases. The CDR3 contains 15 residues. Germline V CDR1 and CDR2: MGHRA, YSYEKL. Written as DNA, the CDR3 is TGCGCCAGCAGCCACGATAAGGGGAGCACGGCCGACATTTACTTC. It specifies CASSHDKGSTADIYF.

For the CDR3, the DNA is TGTGCCAGCAGCCAAGTCAGAGGGGGCTTTAATTCACCCCTCCACTTT. Residues: CASSQVRGGFNSPLHF. This chain links TRBV3-1 (or the pseudogene TRBV3-2) with TRBJ1-6, with 7 nucleotides matching TRBD1. This CDR3 is built from 16 residues. Germline V gene data show CDR1 as LGHDT and CDR2 as YNNKEL (reference sequence). The J segment lost 6 bases and the V segment lost 1 base, leaving 6 bases of the junction unmatched.

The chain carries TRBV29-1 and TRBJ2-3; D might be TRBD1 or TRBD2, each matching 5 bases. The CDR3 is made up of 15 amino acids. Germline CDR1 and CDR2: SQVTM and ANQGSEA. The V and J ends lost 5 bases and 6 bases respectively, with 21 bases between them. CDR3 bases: TGCAGCGTTTGGGCCGGGGCCGGGAAGGCGGATACGCAGTATTTT. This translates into CSVWAGAGKADTQYF.

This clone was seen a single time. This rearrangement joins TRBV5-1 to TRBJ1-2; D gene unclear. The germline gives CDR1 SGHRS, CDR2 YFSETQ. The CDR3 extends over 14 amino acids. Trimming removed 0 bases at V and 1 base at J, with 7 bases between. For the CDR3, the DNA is TGCGCCAGCAGCTTGGACGGGCTTAACTATGGCTACACCTTC. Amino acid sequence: CASSLDGLNYGYTF.

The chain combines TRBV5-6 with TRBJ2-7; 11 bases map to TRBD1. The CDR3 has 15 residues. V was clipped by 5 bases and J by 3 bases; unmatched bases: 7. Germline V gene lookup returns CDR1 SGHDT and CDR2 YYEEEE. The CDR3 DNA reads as TGTGCCAGCAGAGCACGGGACAGGGGGTACTACGAGCAGTACTTC. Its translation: CASRARDRGYYEQYF.

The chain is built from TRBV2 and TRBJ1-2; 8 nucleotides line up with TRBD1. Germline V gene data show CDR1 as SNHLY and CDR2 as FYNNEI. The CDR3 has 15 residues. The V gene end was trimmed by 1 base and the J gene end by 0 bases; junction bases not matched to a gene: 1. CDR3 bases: TGTGCCAGCAGTGAAGGACAGGGGACTAACTATGGCTACACCTTC. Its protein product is CASSEGQGTNYGYTF.

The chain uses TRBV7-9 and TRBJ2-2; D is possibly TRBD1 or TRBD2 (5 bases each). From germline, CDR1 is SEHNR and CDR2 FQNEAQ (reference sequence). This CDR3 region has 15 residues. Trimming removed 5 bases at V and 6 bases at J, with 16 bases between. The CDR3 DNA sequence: TGTGCCAGCAGCCGAGGGGAAGGGTCGGCCGGGGAGCTGTTTTTT. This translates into CASSRGEGSAGELFF.

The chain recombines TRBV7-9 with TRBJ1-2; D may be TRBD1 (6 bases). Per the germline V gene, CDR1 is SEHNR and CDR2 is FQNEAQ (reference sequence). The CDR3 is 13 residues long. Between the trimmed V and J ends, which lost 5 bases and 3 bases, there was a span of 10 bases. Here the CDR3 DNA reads TGTGCCAGCAGCCAGACAGGTGACTATGGCTACACCTTC. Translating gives CASSQTGDYGYTF.

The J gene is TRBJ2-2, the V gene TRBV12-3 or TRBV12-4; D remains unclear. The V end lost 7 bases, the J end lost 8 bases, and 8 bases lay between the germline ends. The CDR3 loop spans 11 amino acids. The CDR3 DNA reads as TGTGCCAGCATCAGGTGGGGGGAGCTGTTTTTT. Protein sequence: CASIRWGELFF.

The CDR3 region is CASSQGVSYEQYF. CDR3 sequence (DNA): TGCGCCAGCAGCCAAGGAGTTTCCTACGAGCAGTACTTC. J is TRBJ2-7 and V is TRBV4-3; D remains unclear. The CDR3 extends over 13 amino acids. Germline CDR1 is LGHNA and CDR2 is YSLEER. V was shortened by 1 base and J by 1 base, with 5 bases between the two germline ends.

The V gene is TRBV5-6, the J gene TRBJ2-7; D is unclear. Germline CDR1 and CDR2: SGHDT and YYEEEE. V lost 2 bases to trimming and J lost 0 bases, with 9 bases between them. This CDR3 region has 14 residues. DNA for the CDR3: TGTGCCAGCAGCTTTTACGAGAACTCCTACGAGCAGTACTTC. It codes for CASSFYENSYEQYF.

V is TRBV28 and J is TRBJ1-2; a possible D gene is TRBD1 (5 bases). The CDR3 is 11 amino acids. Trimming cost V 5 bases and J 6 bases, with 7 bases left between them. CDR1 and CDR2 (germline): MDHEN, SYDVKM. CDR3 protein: CASSLGDGYTF. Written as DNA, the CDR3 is TGTGCCAGCAGTCTGGGGGATGGCTACACCTTC.

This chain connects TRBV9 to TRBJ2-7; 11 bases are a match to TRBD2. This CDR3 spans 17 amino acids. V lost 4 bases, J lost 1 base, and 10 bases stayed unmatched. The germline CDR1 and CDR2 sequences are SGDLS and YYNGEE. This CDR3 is CASSPRLAGPPSYEQYF. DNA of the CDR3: TGTGCCAGCAGCCCTCGACTAGCGGGGCCCCCTTCCTACGAGCAGTACTTC.

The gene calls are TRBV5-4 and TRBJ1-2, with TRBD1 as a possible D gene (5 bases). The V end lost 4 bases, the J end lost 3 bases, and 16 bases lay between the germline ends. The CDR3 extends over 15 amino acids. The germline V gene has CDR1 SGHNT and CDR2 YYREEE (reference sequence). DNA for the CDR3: TGTGCCAGCAGCCAATGGACACCTCAGGACTATGGCTACACCTTC. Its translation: CASSQWTPQDYGYTF.

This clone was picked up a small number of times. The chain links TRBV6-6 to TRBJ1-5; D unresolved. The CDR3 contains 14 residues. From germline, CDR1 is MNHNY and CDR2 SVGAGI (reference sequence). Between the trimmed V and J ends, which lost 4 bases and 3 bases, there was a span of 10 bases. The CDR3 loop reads CASSFGEDNQPQHF. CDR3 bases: TGTGCCAGCAGTTTCGGGGAAGACAATCAGCCCCAGCATTTT.

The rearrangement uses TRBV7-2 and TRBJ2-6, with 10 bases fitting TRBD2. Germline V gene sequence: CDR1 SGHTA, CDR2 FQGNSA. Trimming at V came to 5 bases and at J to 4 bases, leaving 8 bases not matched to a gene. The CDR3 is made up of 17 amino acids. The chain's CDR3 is CASSPSGGAGGANVLTF. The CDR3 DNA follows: TGTGCCAGCAGCCCGAGCGGGGGGGCAGGAGGGGCCAACGTCCTGACTTTC.

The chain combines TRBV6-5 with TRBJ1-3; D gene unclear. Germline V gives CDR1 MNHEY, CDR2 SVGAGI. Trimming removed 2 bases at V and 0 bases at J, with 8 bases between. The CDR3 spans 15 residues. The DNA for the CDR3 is TGTGCCAGCAGTTACATGGGAAGCTCTGGAAACACCATATATTTT. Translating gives CASSYMGSSGNTIYF.

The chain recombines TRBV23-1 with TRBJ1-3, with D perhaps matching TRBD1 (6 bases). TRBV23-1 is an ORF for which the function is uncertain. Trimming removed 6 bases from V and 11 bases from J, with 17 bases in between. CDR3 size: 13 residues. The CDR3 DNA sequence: TGCGCCAGCAGACGCAAGATGACAGGTTCCATATATTTT. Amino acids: CASRRKMTGSIYF.

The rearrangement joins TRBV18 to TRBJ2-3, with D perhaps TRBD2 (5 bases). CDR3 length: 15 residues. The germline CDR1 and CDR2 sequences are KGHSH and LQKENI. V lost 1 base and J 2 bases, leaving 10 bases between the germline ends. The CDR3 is CASSPLDYYTDTQYF. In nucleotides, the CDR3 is TGTGCCAGCTCACCACTCGACTACTACACAGATACGCAGTATTTT.

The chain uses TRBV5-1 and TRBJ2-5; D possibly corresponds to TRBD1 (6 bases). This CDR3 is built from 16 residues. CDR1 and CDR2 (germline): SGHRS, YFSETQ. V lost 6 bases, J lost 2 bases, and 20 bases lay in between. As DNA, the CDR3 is TGCGCCAGCACCTCGATGGCGGTGACAGGACAAGAGACCCAGTACTTC. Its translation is CASTSMAVTGQETQYF.

In nucleotides, the CDR3 is TGTGCCAGCAGCCCGGGGACAGGGGTCCCCTACGAGCAGTACTTC. The encoded protein is CASSPGTGVPYEQYF. This chain connects TRBV7-2 to TRBJ2-7; 10 bases agree with TRBD1. With 5 bases clipped from V and 2 bases from J, the junction kept 6 bases outside the gene matches. This CDR3 region has 15 residues. Per the germline V gene, CDR1 is SGHTA and CDR2 is FQGNSA.

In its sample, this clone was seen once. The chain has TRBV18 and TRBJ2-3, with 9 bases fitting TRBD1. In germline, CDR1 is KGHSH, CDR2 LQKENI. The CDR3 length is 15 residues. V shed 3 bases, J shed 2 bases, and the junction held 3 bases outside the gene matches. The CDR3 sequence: CASSPRDRATDTQYF. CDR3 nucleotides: TGTGCCAGCTCACCGAGGGACAGGGCCACAGATACGCAGTATTTT.

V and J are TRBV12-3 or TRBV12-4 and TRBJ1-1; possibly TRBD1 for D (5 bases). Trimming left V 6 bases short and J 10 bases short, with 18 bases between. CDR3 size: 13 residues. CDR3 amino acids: CASSRRQGGVAFF. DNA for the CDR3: TGTGCCAGCAGCCGACGGCAGGGAGGTGTAGCTTTCTTT.

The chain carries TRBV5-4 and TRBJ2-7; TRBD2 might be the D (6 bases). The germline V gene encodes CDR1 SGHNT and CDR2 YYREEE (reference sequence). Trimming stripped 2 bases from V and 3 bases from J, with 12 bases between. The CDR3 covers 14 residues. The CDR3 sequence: CASSLEGGDYEQYF. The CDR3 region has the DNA TGTGCCAGCAGCTTAGAAGGAGGGGACTACGAGCAGTACTTC.

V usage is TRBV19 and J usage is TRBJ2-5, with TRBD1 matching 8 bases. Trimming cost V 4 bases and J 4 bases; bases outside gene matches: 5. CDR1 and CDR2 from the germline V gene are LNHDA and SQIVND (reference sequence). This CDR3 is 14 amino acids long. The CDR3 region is CASSKTGVGETQYF. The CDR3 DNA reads TGTGCCAGTAGTAAGACAGGGGTTGGAGAGACCCAGTACTTC.

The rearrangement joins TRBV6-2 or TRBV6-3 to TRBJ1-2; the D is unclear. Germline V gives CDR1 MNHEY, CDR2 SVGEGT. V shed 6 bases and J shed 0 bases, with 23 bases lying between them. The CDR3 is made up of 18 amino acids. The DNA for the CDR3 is TGTGCCAGCAGCCCTTTACTTTTTGGACGCGTAGCTAACTATGGCTACACCTTC. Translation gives CASSPLLFGRVANYGYTF.

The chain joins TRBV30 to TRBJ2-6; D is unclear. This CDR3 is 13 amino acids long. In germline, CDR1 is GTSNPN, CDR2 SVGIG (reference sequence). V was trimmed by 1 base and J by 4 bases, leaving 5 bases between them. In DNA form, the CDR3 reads TGTGCCTGGAGTGGCCCGGGGGCCAACGTCCTGACTTTC. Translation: CAWSGPGANVLTF.